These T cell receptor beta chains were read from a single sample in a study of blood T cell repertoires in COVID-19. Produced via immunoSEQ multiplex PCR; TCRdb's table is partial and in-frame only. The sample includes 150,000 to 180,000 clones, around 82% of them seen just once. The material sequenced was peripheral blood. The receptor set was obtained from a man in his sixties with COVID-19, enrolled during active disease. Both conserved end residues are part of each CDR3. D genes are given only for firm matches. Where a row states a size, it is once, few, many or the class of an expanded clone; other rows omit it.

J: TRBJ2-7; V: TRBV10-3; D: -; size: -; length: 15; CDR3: CAISEGQMLLYEQYF; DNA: TGTGCCATCAGTGAAGGACAGATGTTACTCTACGAGCAGTACTTC
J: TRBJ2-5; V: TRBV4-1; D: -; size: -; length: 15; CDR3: CASSQDGGTQETQYF; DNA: TGCGCCAGCAGCCAAGATGGTGGCACCCAAGAGACCCAGTACTTC
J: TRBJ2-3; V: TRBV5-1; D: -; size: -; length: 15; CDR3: CASSLRTGSTDTQYF; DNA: TGCGCCAGCAGCTTAAGGACGGGAAGCACAGATACGCAGTATTTT
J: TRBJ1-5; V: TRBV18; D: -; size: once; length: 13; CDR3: CASSYLQDQPQHF; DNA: TGTGCCAGCTCCTACCTCCAGGATCAGCCCCAGCATTTT
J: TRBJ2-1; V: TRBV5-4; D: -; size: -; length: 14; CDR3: CASSLGGSYNEQFF; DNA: TGTGCCAGCAGCCTTGGAGGCTCCTACAATGAGCAGTTCTTC
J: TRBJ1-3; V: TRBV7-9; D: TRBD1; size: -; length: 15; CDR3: CASSRGTGEGNTIYF; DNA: TGTGCCAGCAGCCGCGGGACAGGTGAAGGAAACACCATATATTTT
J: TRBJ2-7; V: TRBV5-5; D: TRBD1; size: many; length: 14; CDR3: CASTRQGSPYEQYF; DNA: TGTGCCAGCACCAGACAGGGGTCCCCCTACGAGCAGTACTTC
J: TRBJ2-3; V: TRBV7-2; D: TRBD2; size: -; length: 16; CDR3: CASSRGLAGGRETQYF; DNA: TGTGCCAGCAGCCGGGGACTAGCGGGGGGGCGTGAGACGCAGTATTTT
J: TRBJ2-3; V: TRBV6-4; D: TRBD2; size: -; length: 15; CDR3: CASADLAGDLDTQYF; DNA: TGTGCCAGCGCCGACCTAGCGGGAGATCTAGATACGCAGTATTTT
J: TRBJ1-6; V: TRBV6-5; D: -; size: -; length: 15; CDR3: CASSSPRGPNSPLHF; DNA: TGTGCCAGCAGTTCCCCAAGGGGCCCGAATTCACCCCTCCACTTT
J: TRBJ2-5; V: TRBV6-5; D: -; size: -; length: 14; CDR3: CASSLHREQETQYF; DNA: TGTGCCAGCAGCCTCCACAGGGAGCAAGAGACCCAGTACTTC
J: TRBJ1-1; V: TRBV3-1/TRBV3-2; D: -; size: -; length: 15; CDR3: CASSQERQGNTEAFF; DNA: TGTGCCAGCAGCCAAGAGCGGCAGGGGAACACTGAAGCTTTCTTT
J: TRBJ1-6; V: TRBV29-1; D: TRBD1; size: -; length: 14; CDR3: CSVGDRDRGSPLHF; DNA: TGCAGCGTTGGGGACCGGGACAGGGGATCACCCCTCCACTTT
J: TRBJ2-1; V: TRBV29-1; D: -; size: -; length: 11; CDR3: CSVDRNNEQFF; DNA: TGCAGCGTTGACAGGAACAATGAGCAGTTCTTC
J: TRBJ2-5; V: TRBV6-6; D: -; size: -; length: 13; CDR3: CASSYDSYGTQYF; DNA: TGTGCCAGCAGTTACGACAGCTATGGGACCCAGTACTTC
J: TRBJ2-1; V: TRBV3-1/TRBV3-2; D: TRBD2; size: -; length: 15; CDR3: CASSAPTSGRSEQFF; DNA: TGTGCCAGCAGCGCCCCGACTAGCGGGAGATCGGAGCAGTTCTTC
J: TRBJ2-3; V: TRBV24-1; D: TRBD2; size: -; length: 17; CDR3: CATSDVKLAGVTDTQYF; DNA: TGTGCCACCAGTGATGTAAAACTAGCGGGAGTTACAGATACGCAGTATTTT
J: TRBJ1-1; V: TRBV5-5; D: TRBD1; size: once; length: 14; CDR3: CASSYRTGGREAFF; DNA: TGTGCCAGCAGCTACCGGACAGGGGGCAGGGAAGCTTTCTTT
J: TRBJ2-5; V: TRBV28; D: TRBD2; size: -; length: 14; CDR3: CASSFLAGEETQYF; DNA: TGTGCCAGCAGTTTCCTTGCGGGGGAGGAGACCCAGTACTTC
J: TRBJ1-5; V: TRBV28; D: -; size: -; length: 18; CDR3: CASSADKRGGSSNQPQHF; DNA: TGTGCCAGCAGTGCTGATAAGCGGGGGGGCTCGAGCAATCAGCCCCAGCATTTT
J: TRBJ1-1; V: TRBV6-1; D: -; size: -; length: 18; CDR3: CASSGEMVRGKTNTEAFF; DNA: TGTGCCAGCAGTGGAGAGATGGTAAGGGGAAAAACGAACACTGAAGCTTTCTTT
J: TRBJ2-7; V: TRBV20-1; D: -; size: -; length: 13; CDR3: CSASRQERYEQYF; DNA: TGCAGTGCTAGTCGCCAGGAACGCTACGAGCAGTACTTC
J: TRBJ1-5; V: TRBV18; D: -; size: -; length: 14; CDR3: CASSAGIGGQPQHF; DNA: TGTGCCAGCTCAGCAGGGATCGGCGGTCAGCCCCAGCATTTT
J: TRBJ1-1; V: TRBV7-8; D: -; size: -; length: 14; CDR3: CASSLSGFMTEAFF; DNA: TGTGCCAGCAGCTTATCCGGGTTTATGACTGAAGCTTTCTTT
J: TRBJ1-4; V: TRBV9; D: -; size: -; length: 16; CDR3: CASSVVPEGANEKLFF; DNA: TGTGCCAGCAGCGTAGTACCCGAGGGAGCTAATGAAAAACTGTTTTTT
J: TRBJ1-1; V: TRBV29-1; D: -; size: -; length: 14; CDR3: CSVENRQLNTEAFF; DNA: TGCAGCGTTGAAAACCGTCAGTTGAACACTGAAGCTTTCTTT
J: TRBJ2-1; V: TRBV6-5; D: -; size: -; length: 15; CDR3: CASRPTNGNDNEQFF; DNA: TGTGCCAGCAGACCAACTAACGGGAATGACAATGAGCAGTTCTTC
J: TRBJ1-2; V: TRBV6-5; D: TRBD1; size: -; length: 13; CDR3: CASRITGADGYTF; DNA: TGTGCCAGCAGGATTACAGGGGCCGATGGCTACACCTTC
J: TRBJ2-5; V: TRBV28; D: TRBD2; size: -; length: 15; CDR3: CASSSLAGGKETQYF; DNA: TGTGCCAGCAGTTCCTTAGCGGGGGGGAAAGAGACCCAGTACTTC
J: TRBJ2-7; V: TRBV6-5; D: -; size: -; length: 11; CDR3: CASTLSYEQYF; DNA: TGTGCCAGCACCCTCTCCTACGAGCAGTACTTC
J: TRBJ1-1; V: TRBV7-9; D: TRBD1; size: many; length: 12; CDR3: CASRGRDSEAFF; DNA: TGTGCCAGCAGGGGACGGGACAGTGAAGCTTTCTTT
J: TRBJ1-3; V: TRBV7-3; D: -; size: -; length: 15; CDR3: CASSSSTGTGNTIYF; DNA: TGTGCCAGCAGCTCTAGTACAGGGACTGGAAACACCATATATTTT
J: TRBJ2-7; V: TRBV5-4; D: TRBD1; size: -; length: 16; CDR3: CASRSARDRVTGEQYF; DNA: TGTGCCAGCAGATCAGCCCGGGACAGGGTCACGGGCGAGCAGTACTTC
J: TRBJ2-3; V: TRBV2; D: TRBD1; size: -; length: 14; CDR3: CASIRQGGTDTQYF; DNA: TGTGCCAGCATTAGACAGGGCGGCACAGATACGCAGTATTTT
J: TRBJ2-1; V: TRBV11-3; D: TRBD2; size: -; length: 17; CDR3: CASSLGVAGGVFNEQFF; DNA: TGTGCCAGCAGCTTAGGGGTAGCGGGGGGTGTCTTCAATGAGCAGTTCTTC
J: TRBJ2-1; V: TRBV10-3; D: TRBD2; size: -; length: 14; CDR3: CAISGLAGVDEQFF; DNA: TGTGCCATCTCTGGACTAGCGGGAGTTGATGAGCAGTTCTTC
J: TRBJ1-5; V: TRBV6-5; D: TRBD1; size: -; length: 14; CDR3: CASRRTGGNQPQHF; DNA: TGTGCCAGCAGACGGACAGGGGGCAATCAGCCCCAGCATTTT
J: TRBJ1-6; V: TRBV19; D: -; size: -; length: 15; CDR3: CASSITPGLNSPLHF; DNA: TGTGCCAGTAGTATAACGCCAGGCTTAAATTCACCCCTCCACTTT
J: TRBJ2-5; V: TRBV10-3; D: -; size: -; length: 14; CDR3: CAISEGRDGETQYF; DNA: TGTGCCATCAGTGAGGGCAGGGATGGGGAGACCCAGTACTTC
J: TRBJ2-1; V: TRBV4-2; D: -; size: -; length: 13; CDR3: CASSQGPQLVMFF; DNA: TGTGCCAGCAGCCAAGGCCCACAGTTGGTTATGTTCTTC
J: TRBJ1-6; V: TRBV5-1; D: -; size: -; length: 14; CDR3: CASSLGEYNSPLHF; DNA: TGCGCCAGCAGCTTAGGAGAGTATAATTCACCCCTCCACTTT
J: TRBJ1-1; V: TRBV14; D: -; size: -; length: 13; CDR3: CASSQALNTEAFF; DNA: TGTGCCAGCAGCCAAGCCCTAAACACTGAAGCTTTCTTT
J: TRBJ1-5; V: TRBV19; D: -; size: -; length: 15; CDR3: CASMDRTSGNQPQHF; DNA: TGTGCCAGTATGGACAGAACATCGGGCAATCAGCCCCAGCATTTT
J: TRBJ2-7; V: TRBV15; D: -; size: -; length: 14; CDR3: CATSRGQLNYEQYF; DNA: TGTGCCACCAGCAGGGGGCAACTAAACTACGAGCAGTACTTC
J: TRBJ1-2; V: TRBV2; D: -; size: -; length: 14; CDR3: CASSEEVENYGYTF; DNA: TGTGCCAGCAGTGAAGAAGTAGAAAACTATGGCTACACCTTC
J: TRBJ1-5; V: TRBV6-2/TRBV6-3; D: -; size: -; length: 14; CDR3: CASSQGNSNQPQHF; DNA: TGTGCCAGCAGTCAGGGGAATAGCAATCAGCCCCAGCATTTT
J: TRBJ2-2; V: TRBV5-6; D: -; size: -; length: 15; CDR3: CASRSGLANTGELFF; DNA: TGTGCCAGCAGATCGGGACTTGCGAACACCGGGGAGCTGTTTTTT
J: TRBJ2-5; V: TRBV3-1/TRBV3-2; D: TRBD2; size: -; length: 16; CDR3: CASSLREFRGGETQYF; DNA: TGTGCCAGCAGCCTCCGGGAGTTTCGGGGGGGAGAGACCCAGTACTTC
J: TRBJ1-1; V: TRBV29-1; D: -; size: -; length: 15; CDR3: CSVGFMGQRNTEAFF; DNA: TGCAGCGTTGGGTTTATGGGACAAAGGAACACTGAAGCTTTCTTT
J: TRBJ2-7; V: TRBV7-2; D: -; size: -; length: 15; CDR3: CASSLSGGKFDEQYF; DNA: TGTGCCAGCAGCTTAAGTGGGGGGAAGTTCGACGAGCAGTACTTC
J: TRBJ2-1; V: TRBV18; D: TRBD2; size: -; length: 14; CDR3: CASSPGGGANEQFF; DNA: TGTGCCAGCTCACCCGGCGGGGGGGCTAATGAGCAGTTCTTC
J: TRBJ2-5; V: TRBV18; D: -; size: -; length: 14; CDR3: CASSPGRVEGTQYF; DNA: TGTGCCAGCTCACCGGGTCGGGTCGAGGGGACCCAGTACTTC
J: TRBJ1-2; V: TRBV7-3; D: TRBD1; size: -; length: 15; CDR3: CASSLQGPGQDGYTF; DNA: TGTGCCAGCAGCTTACAAGGTCCGGGACAGGATGGCTACACCTTC
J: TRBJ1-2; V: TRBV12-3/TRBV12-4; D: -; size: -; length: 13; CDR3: CASSLVRAFGYTF; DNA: TGTGCCAGCAGTTTAGTCAGGGCATTTGGCTACACCTTC
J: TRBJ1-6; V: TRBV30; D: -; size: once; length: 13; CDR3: CAWSAQRAGNLHF; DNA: TGTGCCTGGAGCGCCCAAAGGGCAGGGAACCTCCACTTT
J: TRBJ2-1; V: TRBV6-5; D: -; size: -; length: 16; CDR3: CASSYSSAGYYNEQFF; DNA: TGTGCCAGCAGTTACTCTTCTGCGGGGTACTACAATGAGCAGTTCTTC
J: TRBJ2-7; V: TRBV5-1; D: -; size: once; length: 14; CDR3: CASSLGQKASEQYF; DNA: TGCGCCAGCAGCTTGGGACAGAAAGCCTCCGAGCAGTACTTC
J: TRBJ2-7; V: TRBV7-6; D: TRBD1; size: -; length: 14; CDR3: CASSAAGQAGEQYF; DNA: TGTGCCAGCAGCGCCGCCGGACAGGCCGGCGAGCAGTACTTC
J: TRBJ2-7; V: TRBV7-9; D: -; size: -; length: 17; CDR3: CASSLVSRTPDFYEQYF; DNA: TGTGCCAGCAGCTTAGTCTCAAGAACGCCGGACTTCTACGAGCAGTACTTC
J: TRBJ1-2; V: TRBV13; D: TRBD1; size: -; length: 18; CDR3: CASSSLGTVVPRAYGYTF; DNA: TGTGCCAGCAGCTCTCTCGGGACAGTAGTCCCCCGGGCCTATGGCTACACCTTC